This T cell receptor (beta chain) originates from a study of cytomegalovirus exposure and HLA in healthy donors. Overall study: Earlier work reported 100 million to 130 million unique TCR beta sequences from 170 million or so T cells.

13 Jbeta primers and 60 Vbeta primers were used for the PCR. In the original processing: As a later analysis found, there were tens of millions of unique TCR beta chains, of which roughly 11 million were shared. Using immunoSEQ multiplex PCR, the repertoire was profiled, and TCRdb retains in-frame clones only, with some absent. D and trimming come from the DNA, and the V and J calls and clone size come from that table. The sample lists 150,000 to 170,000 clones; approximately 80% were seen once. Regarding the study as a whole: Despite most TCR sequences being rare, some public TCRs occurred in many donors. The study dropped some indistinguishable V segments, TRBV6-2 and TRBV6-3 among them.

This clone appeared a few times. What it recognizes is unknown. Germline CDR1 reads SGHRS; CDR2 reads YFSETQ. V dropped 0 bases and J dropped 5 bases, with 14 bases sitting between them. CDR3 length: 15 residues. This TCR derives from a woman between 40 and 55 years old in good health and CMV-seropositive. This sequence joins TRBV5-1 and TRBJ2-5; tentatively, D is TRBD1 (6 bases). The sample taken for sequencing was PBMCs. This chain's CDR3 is CASSLAAGAGETQYF. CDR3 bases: TGCGCCAGCAGCTTGGCGGCAGGGGCCGGGGAGACCCAGTACTTC.